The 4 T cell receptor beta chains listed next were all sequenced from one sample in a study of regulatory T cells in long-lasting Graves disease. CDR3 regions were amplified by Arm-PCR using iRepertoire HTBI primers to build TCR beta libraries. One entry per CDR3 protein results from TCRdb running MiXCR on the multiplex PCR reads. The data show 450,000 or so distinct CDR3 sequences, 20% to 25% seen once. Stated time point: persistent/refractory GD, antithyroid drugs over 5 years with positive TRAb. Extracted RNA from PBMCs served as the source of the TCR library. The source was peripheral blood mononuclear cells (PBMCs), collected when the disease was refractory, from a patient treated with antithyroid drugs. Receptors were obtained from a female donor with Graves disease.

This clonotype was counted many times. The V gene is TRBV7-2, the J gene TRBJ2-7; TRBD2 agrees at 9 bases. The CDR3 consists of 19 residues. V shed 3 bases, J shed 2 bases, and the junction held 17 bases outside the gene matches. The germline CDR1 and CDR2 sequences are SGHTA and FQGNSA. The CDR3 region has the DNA TGTGCCAGCAGCTTTGGGGTCAGAAGGGCTAGCGGGAATCCCTACGAGCAGTACTTC. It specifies CASSFGVRRASGNPYEQYF.

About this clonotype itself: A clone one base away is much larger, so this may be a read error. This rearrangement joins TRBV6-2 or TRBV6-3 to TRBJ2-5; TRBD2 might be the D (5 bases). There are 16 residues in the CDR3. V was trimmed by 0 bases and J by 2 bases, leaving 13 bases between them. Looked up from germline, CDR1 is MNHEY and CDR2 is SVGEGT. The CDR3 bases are TGTGCCAGCAGTTACTCGTTGGCGGGTTCTCAAGAGACCCAGTACTTC. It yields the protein CASSYSLAGSQETQYF.

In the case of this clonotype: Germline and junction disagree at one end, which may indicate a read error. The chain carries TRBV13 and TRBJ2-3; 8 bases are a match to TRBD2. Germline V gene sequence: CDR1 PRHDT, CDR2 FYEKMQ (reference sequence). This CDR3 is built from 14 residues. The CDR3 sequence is CASTLAGSTDTQYF. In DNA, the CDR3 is TGTGCCAGCACCTTAGCGGGGAGCACAGATACGCAGTATTTT.

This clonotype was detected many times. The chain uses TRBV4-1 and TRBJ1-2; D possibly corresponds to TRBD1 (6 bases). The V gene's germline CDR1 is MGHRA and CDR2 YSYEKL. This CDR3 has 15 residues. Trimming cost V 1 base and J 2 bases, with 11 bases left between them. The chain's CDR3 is CASSQVGQINYGYTF. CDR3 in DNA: TGCGCCAGCAGCCAAGTCGGACAGATCAACTATGGCTACACCTTC.